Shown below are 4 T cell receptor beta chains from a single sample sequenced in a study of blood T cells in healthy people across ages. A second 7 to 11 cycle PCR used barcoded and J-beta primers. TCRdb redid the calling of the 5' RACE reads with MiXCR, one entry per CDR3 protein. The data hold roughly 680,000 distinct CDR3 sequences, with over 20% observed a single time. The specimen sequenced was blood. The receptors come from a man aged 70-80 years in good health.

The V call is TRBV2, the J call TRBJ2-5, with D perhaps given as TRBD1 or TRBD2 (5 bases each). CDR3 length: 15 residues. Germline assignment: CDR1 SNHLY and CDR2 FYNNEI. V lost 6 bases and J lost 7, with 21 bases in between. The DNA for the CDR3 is TGTGCCAGCAGAAACGGGACCGCTGCAAGAGTGACCCAGTACTTC. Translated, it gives CASRNGTAARVTQYF.

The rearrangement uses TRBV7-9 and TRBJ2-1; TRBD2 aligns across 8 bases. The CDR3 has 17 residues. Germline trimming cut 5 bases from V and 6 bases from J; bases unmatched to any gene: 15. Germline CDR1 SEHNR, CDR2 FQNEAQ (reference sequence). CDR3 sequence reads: CASSPQQGIGLANEQFF. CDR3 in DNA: TGTGCCAGCAGCCCTCAACAGGGTATAGGACTAGCCAATGAGCAGTTCTTC.

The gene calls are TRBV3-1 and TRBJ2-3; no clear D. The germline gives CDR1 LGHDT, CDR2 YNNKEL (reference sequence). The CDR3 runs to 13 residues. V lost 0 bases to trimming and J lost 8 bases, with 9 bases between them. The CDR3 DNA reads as TGTGCCAGCAGCCAAGATAAGGGTCTTACGCAGTATTTT. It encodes CASSQDKGLTQYF.

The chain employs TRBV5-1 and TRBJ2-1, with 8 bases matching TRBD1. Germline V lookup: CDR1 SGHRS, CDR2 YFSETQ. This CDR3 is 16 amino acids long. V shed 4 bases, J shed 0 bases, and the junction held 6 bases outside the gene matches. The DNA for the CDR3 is TGCGCCAGCAGCCGTACAGGGGGGAGCTCCTACAATGAGCAGTTCTTC. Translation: CASSRTGGSSYNEQFF.